Below are 22 T cell receptor beta chains sequenced from a single sample in a study of OX40 agonist ivuxolimab in advanced cancers. Sequenced by immunoSEQ multiplex PCR; TCRdb stores in-frame clones only, minus some. This repertoire shows roughly 72,000 clones, approximately 89% found once; its top ten account for 11%. The sample consisted of CD4+ or CD8+ T cells sorted from blood, taken in a trial of the OX40 agonist ivuxolimab. The source is an adult with an advanced solid tumor such as melanoma, head and neck, liver or kidney cancer.

The J gene is TRBJ1-2, the V gene TRBV7-9; tentative D call: TRBD1 (5 bases). Germline CDR1 is SEHNR and CDR2 is FQNEAQ (reference sequence). The CDR3 is 13 amino acids. The V end was cut by 0 bases, the J end by 13 bases, with 15 bases between. The CDR3 region is CASSLASGGRPTF. DNA for the CDR3: TGTGCCAGCAGCTTAGCCTCCGGGGGTCGGCCCACCTTC.

The V call is TRBV5-1, the J call TRBJ1-2; D is undetermined. Germline V gene data show CDR1 as SGHRS and CDR2 as YFSETQ. The CDR3 length is 13 residues. Trimming shortened V by 1 base and J by 6 bases, and 10 bases separated the two germline ends. The CDR3 region is CASSLRLSDGYTF. CDR3 DNA sequence: TGCGCCAGCAGCTTGCGATTGTCGGATGGCTACACCTTC.

J is TRBJ1-1 and V is TRBV6-5; D unclear. Trimming took off 2 bases at V and 0 bases at J, with 10 bases between the two ends. The CDR3 loop spans 15 amino acids. CDR1 is MNHEY and CDR2 is SVGAGI in the germline V gene. The DNA for the CDR3 is TGTGCCAGCAGTTACAGGGCAGTACTGAACACTGAAGCTTTCTTT. Protein: CASSYRAVLNTEAFF.

The V call is TRBV19, the J call TRBJ1-5; D gene unclear. Germline CDR1 and CDR2: LNHDA and SQIVND (reference sequence). Between the trimmed V and J ends, which lost 4 bases and 4 bases, there was a span of 8 bases. The CDR3 is 13 residues long. The CDR3 reads CASSKEPNQPQHF. The CDR3 region has the DNA TGTGCCAGTAGTAAGGAGCCGAATCAGCCCCAGCATTTT.

V usage is TRBV28 and J usage is TRBJ1-5; the match to TRBD1 covers 8 bases. Germline CDR1 and CDR2: MDHEN and SYDVKM. Trimming at V came to 5 bases and at J to 7 bases, leaving 4 bases not matched to a gene. CDR3 size: 13 residues. The CDR3 sequence: CASSGTGGQPQHF. The CDR3 coding sequence is TGTGCCAGCAGTGGGACAGGCGGGCAGCCCCAGCATTTT.

The chain joins TRBV5-1 to TRBJ1-4, with a weak D call TRBD1 (5 bases). Germline CDR1 and CDR2: SGHRS and YFSETQ. V was clipped by 3 bases and J by 8 bases, with 11 bases between them. There are 13 residues in the CDR3. CDR3 region: CASSSQGLEKLFF. CDR3 nucleotide sequence: TGCGCCAGCAGCTCGCAGGGTTTGGAAAAACTGTTTTTT.

V and J are TRBV28 and TRBJ1-2; the D is unclear. The germline CDR1 and CDR2 sequences are MDHEN and SYDVKM. The length of the CDR3 is 12 residues. Trimming removed 3 bases from V and 0 bases from J, with 2 bases in between. The CDR3 is CASSFSNYGYTF. The CDR3 DNA reads as TGTGCCAGCAGTTTCTCTAACTATGGCTACACCTTC.

J is TRBJ1-4 and V is TRBV7-2, with 8 bases that match TRBD1. The CDR3 is 14 residues long. Per germline, CDR1 SGHTA and CDR2 FQGNSA. With 3 bases clipped from V and 6 bases from J, the junction kept 3 bases outside the gene matches. The CDR3 bases are TGTGCCAGCAGCTTCCAGGGGGCGCATGAAAAACTGTTTTTT. It yields the protein CASSFQGAHEKLFF.

The chain carries TRBV29-1 and TRBJ2-5; TRBD2 agrees at 9 bases. The end of the DNA is better explained by TRBJ2-7, so the J call may be wrong. The CDR3 covers 17 residues. Germline-derived CDR1 and CDR2 are SQVTM and ANQGSEA. The CDR3 DNA follows: TGCAGCGTTGAGGGCGTCGGCGGGAGGGGCAACACCTACGAGCAGTACTTC. As protein: CSVEGVGGRGNTYEQYF.

The CDR3: CASSEWSQGMGSYEQYF. The CDR3, as DNA: TGTGCCAGCAGTGAATGGTCCCAGGGAATGGGCTCCTACGAGCAGTACTTC. This chain connects TRBV25-1 to TRBJ2-7; TRBD1 might be the D (5 bases). The CDR3 contains 17 residues. V dropped 1 base and J dropped 0 bases, with 16 bases sitting between them. Germline assignment: CDR1 MGHDK and CDR2 SYGVNS.

The gene calls are TRBV4-3 and TRBJ2-7; possibly TRBD2 for D (5 bases). CDR1 is LGHNA, CDR2 YSLEER, per germline. The germline V and J ends were trimmed by 1 base and 7 bases, with 17 bases remaining between them. This CDR3 is 15 amino acids long. The CDR3: CASSQVLKGSGEQYF. For the CDR3, the DNA is TGCGCCAGCAGCCAAGTGCTTAAGGGCTCGGGGGAGCAGTACTTC.

This chain links TRBV5-1 with TRBJ2-7, with D unclear. This CDR3 comprises 17 residues. The germline V and J ends were trimmed by 0 bases and 2 bases, with 18 bases remaining between them. Per germline, CDR1 SGHRS and CDR2 YFSETQ. This chain's CDR3 is CASSLVPPGDGPYEQYF. Written as DNA, the CDR3 is TGCGCCAGCAGCTTGGTTCCCCCCGGTGACGGCCCCTACGAGCAGTACTTC.

The chain employs TRBV21-1 and TRBJ2-7; the tabulated D call, TRBD2, remains unverified against the DNA. TRBV21-1 is labeled a pseudogene. The CDR3 is made up of 16 amino acids. CDR3 DNA: TGTGCCAGCAGCAAAGATAGGAGCGGGAGGTCAAACGAGCAGTACTTC. Translation: CASSKDRSGRSNEQYF.

This chain links TRBV2 with TRBJ2-5; D possibly corresponds to TRBD1 (6 bases). Trimming shortened V by 11 bases and J by 5 bases, and 12 bases separated the two germline ends. Germline V gene sequence: CDR1 SNHLY, CDR2 FYNNEI. This CDR3 has 11 amino acids. This CDR3 reads CAPGTRETQYF. The DNA of the CDR3 is TGTGCCCCTGGGACACGGGAGACCCAGTACTTC.

This clone was seen a handful of times. The rearrangement links TRBV29-1 to TRBJ2-5; 9 bases are a match to TRBD1. Germline CDR1 reads SQVTM; CDR2 reads ANQGSEA. The CDR3 has 15 residues. V was clipped by 4 bases and J by 5 bases; unmatched bases: 11. Here the CDR3 DNA reads TGCAGCGTTGGGGGGGGACAGGGAATCTGGGAGACCCAGTACTTC. This sequence encodes CSVGGGQGIWETQYF. The whole variable domain, filled in from reference TRBV29-1 and TRBJ2-5, reads SAVISQKPSRDICQRGTSLTIQCQVDSQVTMMFWYRQQPGQSLTLIATANQGSEATYESGFVIDKFPISRPNLTFSTLTVSNMSPEDSSIYLCSVGGGQGIWETQYFGPGTRLLVL.

V gene TRBV6-1 combines with J gene TRBJ2-7, with TRBD2 matching over 10 bases. Per the germline V gene, CDR1 is MNHNS and CDR2 is SASEGT. This CDR3 comprises 14 residues. V was pared by 5 bases and J by 4 bases, with 5 bases of the junction left unmatched. The CDR3 coding sequence is TGTGCCAGCAGTACAGCGGGAGGGAGTTACGAGCAGTACTTC. Translating gives CASSTAGGSYEQYF.

This clone is a singleton in its sample. The chain is built from TRBV7-2 and TRBJ2-5; 7 bases are a match to TRBD1. The end of the DNA fits TRBJ2-7 better, so the J call may be wrong. CDR1 is SGHTA and CDR2 is FQGNSA in the germline V gene. There are 15 residues in the CDR3. CDR3 DNA: TGTGCCAGCAGCCCCAGGACAGGAGACTCCTACGAGCAGTACTTC. Residues: CASSPRTGDSYEQYF.

The chain employs TRBV11-2 and TRBJ1-1; D is perhaps TRBD1 (5 bases). This CDR3 contains 14 residues. Germline CDR1 is SGHAT and CDR2 is FQNNGV. V dropped 5 bases and J dropped 1 base, with 11 bases sitting between them. The CDR3 region has the DNA TGTGCCAGCAGCCCAGGGACGGGGAACACTGAAGCTTTCTTT. Translating it yields CASSPGTGNTEAFF.

The genes are TRBV18 and TRBJ1-5; no definite D call. The germline V gene encodes CDR1 KGHSH and CDR2 LQKENI. The CDR3 covers 15 residues. Trimming took off 0 bases at V and 2 bases at J, with 8 bases between the two ends. The CDR3 bases are TGTGCCAGCTCACCACCGGCCGCAGGCAATCAGCCCCAGCATTTT. Amino acids: CASSPPAAGNQPQHF.

This clone was counted once. V gene TRBV28 combines with J gene TRBJ1-5; D is ambiguous. The CDR3 has 14 amino acids. Germline lookup yields CDR1 MDHEN and CDR2 SYDVKM. V gave up 1 base and J gave up 7 bases, with 11 bases separating them. As DNA, the CDR3 is TGTGCCAGCAGTTTATTGACCTCCCGGCAGCCCCAGCATTTT. Its protein is CASSLLTSRQPQHF.

The chain couples TRBV16 to TRBJ1-2, with D possibly TRBD1 on 5 matching bases. This CDR3 comprises 16 residues. V dropped 4 bases and J dropped 4 bases, with 19 bases sitting between them. Germline values: CDR1 KGHSY, CDR2 FQNENV. The CDR3 sequence: CASSPLAGFGFYGYTF. The CDR3 DNA follows: TGTGCCAGCAGCCCCTTGGCAGGGTTTGGTTTCTATGGCTACACCTTC.

The V and J genes are TRBV2 and TRBJ1-6; 10 bases fit TRBD1. The CDR3 extends over 17 amino acids. V gave up 6 bases and J gave up 4 bases; unmatched junction bases: 9. Germline CDR1 and CDR2: SNHLY and FYNNEI. The CDR3: CASRVARDRGYNSPLHF. The CDR3, as DNA: TGTGCCAGCAGAGTGGCCCGGGACAGGGGATATAATTCACCCCTCCACTTT.